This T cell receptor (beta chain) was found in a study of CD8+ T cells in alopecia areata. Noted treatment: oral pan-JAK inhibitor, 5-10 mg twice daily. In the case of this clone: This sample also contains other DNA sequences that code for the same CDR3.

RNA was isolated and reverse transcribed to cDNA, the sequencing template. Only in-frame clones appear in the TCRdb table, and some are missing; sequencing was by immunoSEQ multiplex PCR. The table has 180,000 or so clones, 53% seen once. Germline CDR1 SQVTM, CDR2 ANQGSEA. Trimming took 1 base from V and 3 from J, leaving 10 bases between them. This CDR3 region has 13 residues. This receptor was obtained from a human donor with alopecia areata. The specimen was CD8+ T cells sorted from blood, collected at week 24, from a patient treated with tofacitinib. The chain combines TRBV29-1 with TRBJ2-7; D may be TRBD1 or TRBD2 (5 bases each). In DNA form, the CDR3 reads TGCAGCGTTGAAGTGGGGACGGACTACGAGCAGTACTTC. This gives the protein CSVEVGTDYEQYF.